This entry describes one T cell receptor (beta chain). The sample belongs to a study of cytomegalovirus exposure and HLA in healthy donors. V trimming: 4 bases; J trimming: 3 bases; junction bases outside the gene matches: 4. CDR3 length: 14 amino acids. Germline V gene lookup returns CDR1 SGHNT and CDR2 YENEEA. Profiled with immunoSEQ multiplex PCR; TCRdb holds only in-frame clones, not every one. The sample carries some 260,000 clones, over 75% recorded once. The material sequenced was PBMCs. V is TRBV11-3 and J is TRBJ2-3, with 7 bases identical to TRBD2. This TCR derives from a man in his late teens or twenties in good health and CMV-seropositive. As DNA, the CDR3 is TGTGCCAGCAGCTCGAAGCGGGAAACAGATACGCAGTATTTT. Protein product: CASSSKRETDTQYF.